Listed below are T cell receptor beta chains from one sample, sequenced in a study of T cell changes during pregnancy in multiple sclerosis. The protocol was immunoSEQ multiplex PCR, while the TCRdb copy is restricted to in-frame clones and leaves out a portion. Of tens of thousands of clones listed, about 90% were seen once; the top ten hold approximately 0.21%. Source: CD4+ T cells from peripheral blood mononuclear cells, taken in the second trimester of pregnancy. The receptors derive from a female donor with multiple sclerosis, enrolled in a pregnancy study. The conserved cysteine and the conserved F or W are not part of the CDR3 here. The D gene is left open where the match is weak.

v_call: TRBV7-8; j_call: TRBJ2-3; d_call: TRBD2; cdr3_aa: ASSGGVAGHTDTQY
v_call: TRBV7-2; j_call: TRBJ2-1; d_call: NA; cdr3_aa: ASSLRAALYNEQF
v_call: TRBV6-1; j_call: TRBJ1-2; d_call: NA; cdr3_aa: ASSDEMGGSYT
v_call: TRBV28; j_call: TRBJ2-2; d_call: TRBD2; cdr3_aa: ASSLWRLAGGPGELF
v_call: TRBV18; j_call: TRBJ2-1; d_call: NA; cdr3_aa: ASSPPGSSYNEQF
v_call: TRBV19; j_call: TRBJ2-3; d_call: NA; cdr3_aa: ASSIGGRSGDTQY
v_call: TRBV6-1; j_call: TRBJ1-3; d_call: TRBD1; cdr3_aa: ASSAPTGTSGNTIY
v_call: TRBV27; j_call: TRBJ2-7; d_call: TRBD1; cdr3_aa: ASSPAQGSSYEQY
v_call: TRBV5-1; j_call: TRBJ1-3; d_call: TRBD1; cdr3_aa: ASSTTGQGHSGNTIY
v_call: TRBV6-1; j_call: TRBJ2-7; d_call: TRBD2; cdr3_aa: ASTSWGGRGQY
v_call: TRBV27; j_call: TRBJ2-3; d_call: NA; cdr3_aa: ASTLGGARTDTQY
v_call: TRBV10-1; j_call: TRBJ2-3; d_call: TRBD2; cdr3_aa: ASSGTRIIDTQY
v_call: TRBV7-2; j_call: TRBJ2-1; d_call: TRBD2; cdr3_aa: ASSLAGGRERERLVEQF
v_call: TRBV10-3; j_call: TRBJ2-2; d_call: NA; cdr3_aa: AISEYLDSLTGELF
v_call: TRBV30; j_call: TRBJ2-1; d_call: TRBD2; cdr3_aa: AWSGGLAGEQF
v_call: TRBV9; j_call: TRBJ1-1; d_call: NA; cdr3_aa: ASSVVASNTEAF
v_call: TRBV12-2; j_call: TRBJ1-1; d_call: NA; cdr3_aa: ASRLALNTEAF
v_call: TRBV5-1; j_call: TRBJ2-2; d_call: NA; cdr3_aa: ASSEGSRLAGELF
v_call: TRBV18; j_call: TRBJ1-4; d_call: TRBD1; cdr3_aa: ASSPDRASVELF
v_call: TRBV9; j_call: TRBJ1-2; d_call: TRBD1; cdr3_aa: ASSPLGQGNYGYT
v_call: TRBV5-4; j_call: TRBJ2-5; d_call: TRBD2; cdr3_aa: ASSLGHRTSPETQY
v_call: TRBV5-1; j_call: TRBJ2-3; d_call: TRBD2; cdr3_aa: ASRGLAGGDTQY
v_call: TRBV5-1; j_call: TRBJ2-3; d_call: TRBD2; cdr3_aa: ASSLKSSGGSDTQY
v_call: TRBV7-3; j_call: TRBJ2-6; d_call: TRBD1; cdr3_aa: ASSLGRDRGHGANVLT
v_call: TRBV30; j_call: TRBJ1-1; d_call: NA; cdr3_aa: ARSYRGNTEAF
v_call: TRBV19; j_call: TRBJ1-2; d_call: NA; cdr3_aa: ASSYRDYGYT
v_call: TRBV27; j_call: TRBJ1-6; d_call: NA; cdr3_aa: ASSPLVSSYNSPLH
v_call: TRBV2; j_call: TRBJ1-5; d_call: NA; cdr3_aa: ASTGFGQPQH
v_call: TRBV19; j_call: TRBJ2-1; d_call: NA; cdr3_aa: ASSSSRGNEQF
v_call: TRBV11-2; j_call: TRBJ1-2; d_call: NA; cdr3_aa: ASSLDLVPGSSGYT
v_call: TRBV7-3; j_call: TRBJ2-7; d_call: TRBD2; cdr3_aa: ASSLNGGGNYEQY
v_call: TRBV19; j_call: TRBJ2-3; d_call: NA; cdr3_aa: ASSIGADRTDTQY